Detailed here is one T cell receptor (beta chain). Its antigen is not identified. The data stem from a study of immune cell composition in non-small cell lung cancer. The study's findings and limits: TIL tumour reactivity correlated with maximal tumour-associated clone frequency in adenocarcinoma. Dominant in vivo tumour-associated clones were not shown to share tumour-reactive sequences.

Sequencing used immunoSEQ multiplex PCR; TCRdb keeps in-frame clones, though not all of them. The sample has a few thousand clones, roughly 88% seen once. This CDR3 spans 14 amino acids. The germline CDR1 and CDR2 sequences are MDHEN and SYDVKM. Germline trimming cut 5 bases from V and 9 bases from J; bases unmatched to any gene: 10. What was sequenced was lung tumor tissue. This TCR was recovered from a human donor with non-small cell lung cancer. The V call is TRBV28, the J call TRBJ2-1, with 7 bases fitting TRBD1. CDR3 nucleotide sequence: TGTGCCAGCAGTCCCCATGACAGGGCCACTGAGCAGTTCTTC. This sequence encodes CASSPHDRATEQFF. The full variable domain, in which reference TRBV28 and TRBJ2-1 provide the parts outside the CDR3, is DVKVTQSSRYLVKRTGEKVFLECVQDMDHENMFWYRQDPGLGLRLIYFSYDVKMKEKGDIPEGYSVSREKKERFSLILESASTNQTSMYLCASSPHDRATEQFFGPGTRLTVL.